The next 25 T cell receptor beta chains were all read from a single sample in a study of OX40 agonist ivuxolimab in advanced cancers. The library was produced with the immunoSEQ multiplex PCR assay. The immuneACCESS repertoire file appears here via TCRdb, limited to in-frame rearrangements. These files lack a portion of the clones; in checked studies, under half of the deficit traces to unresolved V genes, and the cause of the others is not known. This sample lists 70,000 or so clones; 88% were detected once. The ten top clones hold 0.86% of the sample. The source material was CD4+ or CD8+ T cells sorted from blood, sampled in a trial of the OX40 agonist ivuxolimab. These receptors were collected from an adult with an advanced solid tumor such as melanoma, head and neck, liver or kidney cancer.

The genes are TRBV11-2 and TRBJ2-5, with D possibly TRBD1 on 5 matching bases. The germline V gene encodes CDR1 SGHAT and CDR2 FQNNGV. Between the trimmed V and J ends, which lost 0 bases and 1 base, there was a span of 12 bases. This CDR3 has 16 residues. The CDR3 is CASSLDLGQIQETQYF. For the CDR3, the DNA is TGTGCCAGCAGCTTAGACCTCGGACAAATCCAAGAGACCCAGTACTTC.

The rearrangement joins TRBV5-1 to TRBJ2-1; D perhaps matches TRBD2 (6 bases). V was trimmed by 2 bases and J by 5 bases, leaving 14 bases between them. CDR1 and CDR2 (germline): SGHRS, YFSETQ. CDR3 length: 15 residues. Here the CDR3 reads CASSFPNSGNNEQFF. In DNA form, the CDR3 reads TGCGCCAGCAGCTTTCCCAATAGCGGTAACAATGAGCAGTTCTTC.

The DNA of the CDR3 is TGTGCCAGCAGCGTGGCGGGAGTAGGCGATGAGCAGTTCTTC. Translating it yields CASSVAGVGDEQFF. The gene calls are TRBV6-4 and TRBJ2-1; 7 bases map to TRBD2. Germline V lookup: CDR1 MRHNA, CDR2 SNTAGT. The CDR3 is made up of 14 amino acids. The trim removed 6 bases at V and 8 bases at J, leaving 10 bases unmatched.

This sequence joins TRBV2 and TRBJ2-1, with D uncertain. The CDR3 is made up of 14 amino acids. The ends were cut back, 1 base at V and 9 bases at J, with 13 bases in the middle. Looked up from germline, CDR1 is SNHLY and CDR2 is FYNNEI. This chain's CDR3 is CASSEEFGNVEQFF. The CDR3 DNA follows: TGTGCCAGCAGTGAAGAGTTCGGCAACGTTGAGCAGTTCTTC.

The CDR3 bases are TGTGCCAGCAGCGGCTTTAGCACAGATACGCAGTATTTT. It is translated as CASSGFSTDTQYF. The rearrangement links TRBV9 to TRBJ2-3; no reliable D call. Per the germline V gene, CDR1 is SGDLS and CDR2 is YYNGEE. The CDR3 covers 13 residues. Trimming stripped 3 bases from V and 0 bases from J, with 5 bases between.

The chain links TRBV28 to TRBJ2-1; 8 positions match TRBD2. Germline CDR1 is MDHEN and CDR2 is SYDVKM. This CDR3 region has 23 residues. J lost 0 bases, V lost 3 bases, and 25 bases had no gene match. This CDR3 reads CASSFWDLKGSGGTRSSYNEQFF. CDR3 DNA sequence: TGTGCCAGCAGTTTTTGGGACCTTAAGGGCTCGGGGGGGACGAGAAGCTCCTACAATGAGCAGTTCTTC.

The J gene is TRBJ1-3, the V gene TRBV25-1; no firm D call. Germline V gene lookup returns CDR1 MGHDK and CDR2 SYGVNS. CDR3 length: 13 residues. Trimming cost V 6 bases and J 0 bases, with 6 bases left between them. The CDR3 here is CASRLSSGNTIYF. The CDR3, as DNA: TGTGCCAGCAGACTGAGCTCTGGAAACACCATATATTTT.

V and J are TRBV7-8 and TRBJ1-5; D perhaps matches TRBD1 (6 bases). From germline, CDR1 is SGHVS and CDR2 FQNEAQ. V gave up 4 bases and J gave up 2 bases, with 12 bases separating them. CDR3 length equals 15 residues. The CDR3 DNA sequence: TGTGCCAGCAGCTCGAACCCAGGGGGCAATCAGCCCCAGCATTTT. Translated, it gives CASSSNPGGNQPQHF.

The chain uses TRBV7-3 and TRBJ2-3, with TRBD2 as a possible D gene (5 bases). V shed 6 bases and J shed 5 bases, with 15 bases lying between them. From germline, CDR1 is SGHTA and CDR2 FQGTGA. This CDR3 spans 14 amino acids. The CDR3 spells CASRVNHAGDTQYF. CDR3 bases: TGTGCCAGCAGGGTAAATCACGCGGGAGATACGCAGTATTTT.

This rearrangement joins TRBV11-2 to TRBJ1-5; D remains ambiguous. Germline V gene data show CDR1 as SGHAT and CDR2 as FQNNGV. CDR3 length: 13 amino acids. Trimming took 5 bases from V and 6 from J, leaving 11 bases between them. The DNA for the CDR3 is TGTGCCAGCAGCACCGGGGTAGGTCAGCCCCAGCATTTT. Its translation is CASSTGVGQPQHF.

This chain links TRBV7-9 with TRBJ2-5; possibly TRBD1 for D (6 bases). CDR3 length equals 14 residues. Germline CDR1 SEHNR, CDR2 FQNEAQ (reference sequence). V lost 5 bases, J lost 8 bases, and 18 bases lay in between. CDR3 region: CASSIQGEDITQYF. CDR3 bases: TGTGCCAGCAGCATACAGGGTGAGGACATAACCCAGTACTTC.

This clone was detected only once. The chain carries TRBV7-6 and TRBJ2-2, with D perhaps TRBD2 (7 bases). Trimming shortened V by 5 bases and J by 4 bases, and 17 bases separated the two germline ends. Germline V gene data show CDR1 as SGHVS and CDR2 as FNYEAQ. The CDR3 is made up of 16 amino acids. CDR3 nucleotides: TGTGCCAGCAGCCCGAGGGGGGGGCATAGCACCGGGGAGCTGTTTTTT. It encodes CASSPRGGHSTGELFF.

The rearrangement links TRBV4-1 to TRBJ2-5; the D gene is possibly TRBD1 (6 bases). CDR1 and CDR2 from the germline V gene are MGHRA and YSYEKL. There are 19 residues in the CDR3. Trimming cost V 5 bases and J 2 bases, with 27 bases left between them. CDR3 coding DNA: TGCGCCAGCAGCAAACGACATCCACCTTCGGGACATAAACAAGAGACCCAGTACTTC. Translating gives CASSKRHPPSGHKQETQYF.

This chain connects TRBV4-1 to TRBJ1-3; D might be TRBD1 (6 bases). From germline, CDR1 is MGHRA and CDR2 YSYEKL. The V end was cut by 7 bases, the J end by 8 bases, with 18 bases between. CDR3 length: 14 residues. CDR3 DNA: TGCGCCAGCAAACAAGGCACAGGGCAACACACCATATATTTT. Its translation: CASKQGTGQHTIYF.

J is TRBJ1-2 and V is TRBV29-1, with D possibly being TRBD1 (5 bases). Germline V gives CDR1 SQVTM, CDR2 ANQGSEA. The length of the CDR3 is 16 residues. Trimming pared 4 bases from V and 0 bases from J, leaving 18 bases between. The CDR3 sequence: CSVGAMGSQANYGYTF. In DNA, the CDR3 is TGCAGCGTTGGGGCTATGGGGTCACAGGCTAACTATGGCTACACCTTC.

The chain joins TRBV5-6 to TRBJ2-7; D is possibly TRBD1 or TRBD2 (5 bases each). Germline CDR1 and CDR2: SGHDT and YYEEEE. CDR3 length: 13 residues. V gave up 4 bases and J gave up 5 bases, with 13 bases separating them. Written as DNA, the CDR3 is TGTGCCAGCAGCCGGCTCCGGGGCGACGAGCAGTACTTC. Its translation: CASSRLRGDEQYF.

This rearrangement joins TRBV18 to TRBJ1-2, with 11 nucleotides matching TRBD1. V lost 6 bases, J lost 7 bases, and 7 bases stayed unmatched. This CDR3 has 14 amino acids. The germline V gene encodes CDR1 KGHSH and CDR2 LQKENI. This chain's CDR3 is CASSPGQGVGGYTF. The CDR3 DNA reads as TGTGCCAGCTCTCCGGGACAGGGGGTTGGTGGCTACACCTTC.

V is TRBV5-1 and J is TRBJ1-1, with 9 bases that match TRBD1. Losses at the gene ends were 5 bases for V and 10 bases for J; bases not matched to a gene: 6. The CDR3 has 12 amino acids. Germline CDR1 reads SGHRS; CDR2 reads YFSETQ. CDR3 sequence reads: CASSRDRGAAFF. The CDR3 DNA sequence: TGCGCCAGCAGTAGAGACAGGGGGGCAGCTTTCTTT.

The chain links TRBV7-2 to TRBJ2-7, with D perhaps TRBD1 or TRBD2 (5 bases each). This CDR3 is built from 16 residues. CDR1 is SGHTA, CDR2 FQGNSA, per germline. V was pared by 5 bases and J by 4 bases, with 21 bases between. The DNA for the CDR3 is TGTGCCAGCAGCCTCGGGGCACCGGACCTGAATTACGAGCAGTACTTC. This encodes CASSLGAPDLNYEQYF.

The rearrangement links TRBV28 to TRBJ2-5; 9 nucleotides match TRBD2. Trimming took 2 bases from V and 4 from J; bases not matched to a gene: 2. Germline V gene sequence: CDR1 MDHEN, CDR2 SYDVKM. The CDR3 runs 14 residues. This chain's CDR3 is CASSLAGGLETQYF. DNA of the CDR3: TGTGCCAGCAGTTTAGCGGGGGGGCTAGAGACCCAGTACTTC.

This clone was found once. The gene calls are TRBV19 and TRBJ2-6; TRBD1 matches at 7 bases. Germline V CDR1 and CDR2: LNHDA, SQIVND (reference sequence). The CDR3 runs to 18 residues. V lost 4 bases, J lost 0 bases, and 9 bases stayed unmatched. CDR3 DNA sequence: TGTGCCAGTAGTAACACAGGGGAGAAGGGCTCTGGGGCCAACGTCCTGACTTTC. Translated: CASSNTGEKGSGANVLTF.

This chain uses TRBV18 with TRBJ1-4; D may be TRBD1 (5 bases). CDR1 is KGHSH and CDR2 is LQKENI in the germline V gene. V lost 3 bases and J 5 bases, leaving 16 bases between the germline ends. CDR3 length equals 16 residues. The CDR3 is CASSPRGTSLNEKLFF. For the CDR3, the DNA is TGTGCCAGCTCACCGAGGGGAACTTCCCTCAATGAAAAACTGTTTTTT.

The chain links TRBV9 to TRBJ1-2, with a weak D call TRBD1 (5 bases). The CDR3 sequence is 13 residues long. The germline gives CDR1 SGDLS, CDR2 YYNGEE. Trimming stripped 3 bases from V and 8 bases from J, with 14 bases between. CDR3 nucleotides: TGTGCCAGCAGCGCCCCCGGGGGGGTCGGCTACACCTTC. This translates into CASSAPGGVGYTF.

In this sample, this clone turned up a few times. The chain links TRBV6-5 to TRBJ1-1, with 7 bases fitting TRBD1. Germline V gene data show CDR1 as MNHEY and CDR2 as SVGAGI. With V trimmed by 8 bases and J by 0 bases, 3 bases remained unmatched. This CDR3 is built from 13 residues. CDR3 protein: CASRDSVNTEAFF. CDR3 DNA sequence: TGTGCCAGCCGGGACAGCGTGAACACTGAAGCTTTCTTT.

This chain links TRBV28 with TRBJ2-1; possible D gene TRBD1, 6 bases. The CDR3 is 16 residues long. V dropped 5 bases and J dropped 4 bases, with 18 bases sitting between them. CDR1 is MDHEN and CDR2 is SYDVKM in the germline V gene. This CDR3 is CASSGYTGMTYNEQFF. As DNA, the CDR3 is TGTGCCAGCAGTGGGTATACAGGGATGACGTACAATGAGCAGTTCTTC.